One sample yielded the 3 T cell receptor beta chains listed below, sequenced in a study of shared clonotypes between healthy human individuals. Using immunoSEQ multiplex PCR, the repertoire was profiled, and TCRdb retains in-frame clones only, with some absent. The repertoire holds fewer than 700,000 clones, with around 81% as singletons. The specimen was PBMCs. Every receptor here comes from a woman aged 40 to 50 in good health. Some clones in this sample may be carry-over from other donors' samples.

This clone turned up a few times. The chain employs TRBV2 and TRBJ2-6, with a tentative D call TRBD2 (5 bases). Germline CDR1 reads SNHLY; CDR2 reads FYNNEI. The V gene lost 3 bases and the J gene lost 2 bases, with 5 bases spanning the gap. The CDR3 length is 14 residues. CDR3 coding DNA: TGTGCCAGCAGTGACGGGGCTGGGGCCAACGTCCTGACTTTC. Its protein is CASSDGAGANVLTF. The full variable domain, in which reference TRBV2 and TRBJ2-6 provide the parts outside the CDR3, is EPEVTQTPSHQVTQMGQEVILRCVPISNHLYFYWYRQILGQKVEFLVSFYNNEISEKSEIFDDQFSVERPDGSNFTLKIRSTKLEDSAMYFCASSDGAGANVLTFGAGSRLTVL.

The chain links TRBV4-1 to TRBJ2-5, with 9 bases identical to TRBD1. Germline CDR1 MGHRA, CDR2 YSYEKL. CDR3 length: 14 residues. J gave up 5 bases and V 5 bases, and 6 bases lay outside the gene matches. Here the CDR3 reads CASSKQGAVETQYF. As DNA, the CDR3 is TGCGCCAGCAGCAAACAGGGGGCCGTGGAGACCCAGTACTTC.

The chain joins TRBV19 to TRBJ2-7, with 15 bases that match TRBD2. Germline assignment: CDR1 LNHDA and CDR2 SQIVND (reference sequence). Unmatched junction bases numbered 0, after V lost 3 bases and J lost 3 bases. This CDR3 is built from 15 residues. CDR3 nucleotide sequence: TGTGCCAGTAGTATGGGACTAGCGGGAGGCTACGAGCAGTACTTC. It is translated as CASSMGLAGGYEQYF.